A selection of T cell receptor beta chains follows, all from one sample in a study of shared clonotypes between healthy human individuals. TCRdb's copy holds only in-frame clones and misses some; the assay was immunoSEQ multiplex PCR. This table holds 2.3 million or so clones, approximately 95% found once. Input material: naive CD4+ T cells from PBMCs. These receptors were obtained from a man aged 18 to 30 in good health. Some clones in this sample may be carry-over from other donors' samples. The CDR3 runs from the conserved cysteine through the conserved F or W. The order of the fields is CDR3 length, D gene, clone size, J gene, V gene, CDR3 protein, CDR3 DNA. A D gene is named only where the DNA matches it firmly. The listing skips clone size in some rows; elsewhere it reads once, few, many or a size class.

len: 15; d_gene: TRBD1; abundance: few; j_gene: TRBJ1-5; v_gene: TRBV6-5; CDR3aa: CASSPAGGSNQPQHF; CDR3nt: TGTGCCAGCAGCCCCGCAGGGGGAAGCAATCAGCCCCAGCATTTT
len: 16; d_gene: TRBD1; abundance: .; j_gene: TRBJ2-2; v_gene: TRBV19; CDR3aa: CASSIDGQGLAGELFF; CDR3nt: TGTGCCAGTAGTATAGATGGACAGGGCTTGGCCGGGGAGCTGTTTTTT
len: 12; d_gene: .; abundance: .; j_gene: TRBJ2-5; v_gene: TRBV29-1; CDR3aa: CSLSTGAETQYF; CDR3nt: TGCAGCCTCTCGACGGGAGCAGAGACCCAGTACTTC
len: 18; d_gene: TRBD1; abundance: once; j_gene: TRBJ1-4; v_gene: TRBV11-2; CDR3aa: CASSLYPDRGRTNEKLFF; CDR3nt: TGTGCCAGCAGCTTATACCCGGACAGGGGGCGTACTAATGAAAAACTGTTTTTT
len: 19; d_gene: TRBD2; abundance: .; j_gene: TRBJ2-1; v_gene: TRBV7-9; CDR3aa: CASRSKGLAGLGSYNEQFF; CDR3nt: TGTGCCAGCAGATCTAAAGGACTAGCGGGTCTCGGATCCTACAATGAGCAGTTCTTC
len: 14; d_gene: .; abundance: .; j_gene: TRBJ1-1; v_gene: TRBV10-3; CDR3aa: CAISESTGITEAFF; CDR3nt: TGTGCCATCAGTGAGTCCACAGGGATCACTGAAGCTTTCTTT
len: 11; d_gene: .; abundance: .; j_gene: TRBJ2-3; v_gene: TRBV28; CDR3aa: CASSLLTTQYF; CDR3nt: TGTGCCAGCAGTTTACTAACCACGCAGTATTTT
len: 16; d_gene: TRBD2; abundance: .; j_gene: TRBJ2-7; v_gene: TRBV6-5; CDR3aa: CASSYVAGGQSYEQYF; CDR3nt: TGTGCCAGCAGTTATGTGGCGGGAGGGCAGTCCTACGAGCAGTACTTC
len: 13; d_gene: .; abundance: .; j_gene: TRBJ1-1; v_gene: TRBV6-5; CDR3aa: CASRRNQGTEAFF; CDR3nt: TGTGCCAGCAGGAGGAATCAGGGGACTGAAGCTTTCTTT
len: 14; d_gene: .; abundance: few; j_gene: TRBJ2-7; v_gene: TRBV15; CDR3aa: CATSRGTGRYEQYF; CDR3nt: TGTGCCACCAGCAGAGGAACAGGGCGGTACGAGCAGTACTTC
len: 14; d_gene: .; abundance: once; j_gene: TRBJ1-5; v_gene: TRBV30; CDR3aa: CAWSARRFDQPQHF; CDR3nt: TGTGCCTGGAGTGCCCGGAGGTTCGATCAGCCCCAGCATTTT
len: 17; d_gene: TRBD2; abundance: .; j_gene: TRBJ2-1; v_gene: TRBV4-2; CDR3aa: CASSLRLAGGPYNEQFF; CDR3nt: TGTGCCAGCAGCCTAAGACTAGCGGGAGGCCCCTACAATGAGCAGTTCTTC
len: 14; d_gene: .; abundance: .; j_gene: TRBJ1-4; v_gene: TRBV29-1; CDR3aa: CSVEDQGLGGKLFF; CDR3nt: TGCAGCGTTGAAGATCAGGGGTTAGGGGGAAAACTGTTTTTT
len: 14; d_gene: .; abundance: .; j_gene: TRBJ1-2; v_gene: TRBV6-5; CDR3aa: CASSYTDRPYGYTF; CDR3nt: TGTGCCAGCAGTTACACTGACAGGCCCTATGGCTACACCTTC
len: 15; d_gene: .; abundance: .; j_gene: TRBJ2-1; v_gene: TRBV15; CDR3aa: CATSREPSSYNEQFF; CDR3nt: TGTGCCACCAGCAGAGAGCCGAGCTCCTACAATGAGCAGTTCTTC
len: 14; d_gene: TRBD1; abundance: .; j_gene: TRBJ2-1; v_gene: TRBV2; CDR3aa: CASMPPGQYNEQFF; CDR3nt: TGTGCCAGCATGCCCCCGGGACAGTACAATGAGCAGTTCTTC
len: 14; d_gene: .; abundance: .; j_gene: TRBJ1-2; v_gene: TRBV6-5; CDR3aa: CASSRQQLNYGYTF; CDR3nt: TGTGCCAGCAGCCGACAACAGCTTAACTATGGCTACACCTTC
len: 14; d_gene: .; abundance: .; j_gene: TRBJ1-5; v_gene: TRBV7-8; CDR3aa: CASSLVGGHQPQHF; CDR3nt: TGTGCCAGCAGCTTAGTAGGAGGGCATCAGCCCCAGCATTTT
len: 12; d_gene: .; abundance: .; j_gene: TRBJ2-3; v_gene: TRBV7-2; CDR3aa: CASSLAISSQYF; CDR3nt: TGTGCCAGCAGCTTAGCGATAAGTTCTCAGTATTTT
len: 15; d_gene: .; abundance: .; j_gene: TRBJ1-1; v_gene: TRBV28; CDR3aa: CASSLSGALNTEAFF; CDR3nt: TGTGCCAGCAGTTTATCGGGGGCACTGAACACTGAAGCTTTCTTT
len: 15; d_gene: .; abundance: .; j_gene: TRBJ1-2; v_gene: TRBV7-9; CDR3aa: CASSFLLVRPYGYTF; CDR3nt: TGTGCCAGCAGCTTCTTATTGGTCAGACCCTATGGCTACACCTTC
len: 16; d_gene: .; abundance: once; j_gene: TRBJ2-1; v_gene: TRBV5-1; CDR3aa: CASSLPVTGSYNEQFF; CDR3nt: TGCGCCAGCAGCCTGCCGGTAACGGGCTCCTACAATGAGCAGTTCTTC
len: 15; d_gene: .; abundance: .; j_gene: TRBJ1-5; v_gene: TRBV2; CDR3aa: CASSEAVVSNQPQHF; CDR3nt: TGTGCCAGCAGTGAAGCAGTGGTAAGCAATCAGCCCCAGCATTTT
len: 15; d_gene: .; abundance: .; j_gene: TRBJ1-5; v_gene: TRBV5-8; CDR3aa: CASSLVLGNNQPQHF; CDR3nt: TGTGCCAGCAGCTTGGTATTAGGGAACAATCAGCCCCAGCATTTT
len: 16; d_gene: TRBD1; abundance: .; j_gene: TRBJ1-4; v_gene: TRBV5-8; CDR3aa: CASSLGTGATNEKLFF; CDR3nt: TGTGCCAGCAGCCTAGGGACAGGGGCAACTAATGAAAAACTGTTTTTT
len: 13; d_gene: .; abundance: .; j_gene: TRBJ1-1; v_gene: TRBV18; CDR3aa: CASSPSWGAEAFF; CDR3nt: TGTGCCAGCTCACCCTCCTGGGGGGCTGAAGCTTTCTTT
len: 15; d_gene: TRBD2; abundance: .; j_gene: TRBJ2-7; v_gene: TRBV28; CDR3aa: CASTSGLARSYEQYF; CDR3nt: TGTGCCAGCACCTCAGGACTAGCGCGCTCCTACGAGCAGTACTTC
len: 16; d_gene: .; abundance: .; j_gene: TRBJ2-3; v_gene: TRBV18; CDR3aa: CASSPIGAGSTDTQYF; CDR3nt: TGTGCCAGCTCACCCATTGGGGCGGGGAGCACAGATACGCAGTATTTT
len: 16; d_gene: TRBD2; abundance: .; j_gene: TRBJ2-1; v_gene: TRBV28; CDR3aa: CASSLFSGRSANEQFF; CDR3nt: TGTGCCAGCAGCCTATTTAGCGGGAGGTCGGCTAATGAGCAGTTCTTC
len: 15; d_gene: .; abundance: .; j_gene: TRBJ1-1; v_gene: TRBV28; CDR3aa: CASSLYTGFLRGDFF; CDR3nt: TGTGCCAGCAGTTTGTATACAGGGTTTCTCAGGGGTGATTTCTTT
len: 16; d_gene: .; abundance: .; j_gene: TRBJ2-3; v_gene: TRBV5-5; CDR3aa: CASSPAGTKGYHTQYF; CDR3nt: TGTGCCAGCAGCCCCGCCGGGACCAAGGGGTATCATACGCAGTATTTT
len: 15; d_gene: TRBD2; abundance: .; j_gene: TRBJ2-1; v_gene: TRBV9; CDR3aa: CASSPSGGQYNEQFF; CDR3nt: TGTGCCAGCAGCCCTAGCGGGGGCCAATACAATGAGCAGTTCTTC
len: 14; d_gene: .; abundance: .; j_gene: TRBJ2-7; v_gene: TRBV27; CDR3aa: CASSSNTGWSEQYF; CDR3nt: TGTGCCAGCAGTTCAAATACAGGTTGGAGCGAGCAGTACTTC
len: 14; d_gene: .; abundance: .; j_gene: TRBJ2-5; v_gene: TRBV5-6; CDR3aa: CASSLTSSRETQYF; CDR3nt: TGTGCCAGCAGCTTAACGAGTTCACGAGAGACCCAGTACTTC
len: 14; d_gene: TRBD2; abundance: .; j_gene: TRBJ2-3; v_gene: TRBV25-1; CDR3aa: CASMAAGVTDTQYF; CDR3nt: TGTGCCAGCATGGCAGCGGGAGTTACAGATACGCAGTATTTT
len: 16; d_gene: TRBD2; abundance: .; j_gene: TRBJ2-5; v_gene: TRBV15; CDR3aa: CATSRGLAGFQETQYF; CDR3nt: TGTGCCACCAGCAGAGGGCTAGCGGGGTTCCAAGAGACCCAGTACTTC
len: 11; d_gene: .; abundance: .; j_gene: TRBJ2-5; v_gene: TRBV10-3; CDR3aa: CAIGLGETQYF; CDR3nt: TGTGCCATCGGTCTGGGGGAGACCCAGTACTTC
len: 16; d_gene: .; abundance: .; j_gene: TRBJ2-7; v_gene: TRBV27; CDR3aa: CASIPLSGLRPYEQYF; CDR3nt: TGTGCCAGCATCCCCCTTTCGGGATTAAGGCCATACGAGCAGTACTTC
len: 14; d_gene: TRBD1; abundance: .; j_gene: TRBJ1-4; v_gene: TRBV25-1; CDR3aa: CASSPTGSGEKLFF; CDR3nt: TGTGCCAGCTCACCGACAGGGAGCGGTGAAAAACTGTTTTTT
len: 14; d_gene: TRBD1; abundance: .; j_gene: TRBJ2-7; v_gene: TRBV18; CDR3aa: CASSPRTGAYEQYF; CDR3nt: TGTGCCAGCTCACCAAGAACAGGGGCCTACGAGCAGTACTTC
len: 12; d_gene: .; abundance: .; j_gene: TRBJ2-4; v_gene: TRBV11-2; CDR3aa: CASSLHRNIQYF; CDR3nt: TGTGCCAGCAGCCTACACAGGAACATTCAGTACTTC
len: 16; d_gene: .; abundance: .; j_gene: TRBJ1-5; v_gene: TRBV4-1; CDR3aa: CASSQGTHRENQPQHF; CDR3nt: TGCGCCAGCAGCCAAGGGACCCACAGGGAGAATCAGCCCCAGCATTTT
len: 15; d_gene: .; abundance: .; j_gene: TRBJ2-6; v_gene: TRBV19; CDR3aa: CASRGGGSGANVLTF; CDR3nt: TGTGCCAGCCGAGGGGGAGGCTCTGGGGCCAACGTCCTGACTTTC
len: 15; d_gene: TRBD2; abundance: .; j_gene: TRBJ2-3; v_gene: TRBV11-2; CDR3aa: CASSSLADLTDTQYF; CDR3nt: TGTGCCAGCAGTTCGCTAGCGGACCTCACAGATACGCAGTATTTT
len: 14; d_gene: .; abundance: few; j_gene: TRBJ1-1; v_gene: TRBV19; CDR3aa: CASSIRGMNTEAFF; CDR3nt: TGTGCCAGTAGTATCCGAGGCATGAACACTGAAGCTTTCTTT
len: 15; d_gene: TRBD2; abundance: once; j_gene: TRBJ2-7; v_gene: TRBV5-1; CDR3aa: CASSSTSGGPYEQYF; CDR3nt: TGCGCCAGCAGCTCAACTAGCGGGGGTCCCTACGAGCAGTACTTC
len: 14; d_gene: .; abundance: .; j_gene: TRBJ2-5; v_gene: TRBV5-5; CDR3aa: CASSLGTLGETQYF; CDR3nt: TGTGCCAGCAGCCTCGGGACTCTTGGAGAGACCCAGTACTTC
len: 13; d_gene: .; abundance: .; j_gene: TRBJ2-7; v_gene: TRBV29-1; CDR3aa: CSGLADGSYEQYF; CDR3nt: TGCAGCGGACTCGCCGACGGTTCCTACGAGCAGTACTTC
len: 15; d_gene: TRBD2; abundance: .; j_gene: TRBJ2-1; v_gene: TRBV5-1; CDR3aa: CASSFRRGEYNEQFF; CDR3nt: TGCGCCAGCAGCTTTAGGCGGGGGGAGTACAATGAGCAGTTCTTC
len: 14; d_gene: .; abundance: once; j_gene: TRBJ1-5; v_gene: TRBV28; CDR3aa: CATRRPYSNQPQHF; CDR3nt: TGTGCCACCCGGCGGCCCTATAGCAATCAGCCCCAGCATTTT
len: 14; d_gene: TRBD1; abundance: once; j_gene: TRBJ1-5; v_gene: TRBV5-1; CDR3aa: CASSAGTGSQPQHF; CDR3nt: TGCGCCAGCAGCGCCGGGACAGGGAGTCAGCCCCAGCATTTT
len: 15; d_gene: .; abundance: .; j_gene: TRBJ1-5; v_gene: TRBV2; CDR3aa: CASSEAPTGNQPQHF; CDR3nt: TGTGCCAGCAGTGAAGCCCCGACAGGAAATCAGCCCCAGCATTTT